The rows below give T cell receptor beta chains drawn from one sample of a study of blood T cell repertoires in COVID-19. TCRdb's table, derived via immunoSEQ multiplex PCR, lists solely in-frame clones and lacks some. The sample has about 200,000 clones, 85% to 90% seen once; the top ten hold around 1.7%. Specimen: peripheral blood. The receptors were gathered from a man aged 18 to 30 with active or convalescent COVID-19. The CDR3 runs from the conserved cysteine through the conserved F or W. D genes are given only for firm matches. Some rows have no size entry. The others give once, few or many, or a class for an expanded clone.

d_call	v_call	j_call	clone_size	cdr3_aa	cdr3_nt
.	TRBV5-1	TRBJ2-5	.	CASSFQGTQETQYF	TGCGCCAGCAGCTTCCAGGGAACCCAAGAGACCCAGTACTTC
.	TRBV3-1/TRBV3-2	TRBJ1-5	.	CASSQEFAGYSNQPQHF	TGTGCCAGCAGCCAAGAGTTTGCGGGATATAGCAATCAGCCCCAGCATTTT
TRBD1	TRBV19	TRBJ1-5	once	CASSPDRDPRPQHF	TGTGCCAGTAGTCCCGACAGGGACCCGAGGCCCCAGCATTTT
TRBD2	TRBV20-1	TRBJ2-5	.	CSASAGGTQETQYF	TGCAGTGCTAGTGCCGGGGGGACCCAAGAGACCCAGTACTTC
.	TRBV7-9	TRBJ2-2	.	CASSLEGRVEAGELFF	TGTGCCAGCAGCTTAGAAGGCAGGGTTGAGGCCGGGGAGCTGTTTTTT
TRBD2	TRBV5-1	TRBJ2-5	.	CASSPVTSGGETQYF	TGCGCCAGCAGCCCTGTGACTAGCGGGGGCGAGACCCAGTACTTC
TRBD1	TRBV5-8	TRBJ2-7	.	CASSRTGLYEQYF	TGTGCCAGCAGCCGGACAGGGCTCTACGAGCAGTACTTC
.	TRBV25-1	TRBJ1-1	.	CASSASGGHTEAFF	TGTGCCAGCAGCGCCTCCGGGGGGCACACTGAAGCTTTCTTT
TRBD1	TRBV3-1/TRBV3-2	TRBJ2-7	.	CASSQARGSYEQYF	TGTGCCAGCAGCCAAGCCAGGGGGTCATACGAGCAGTACTTC
TRBD2	TRBV29-1	TRBJ2-5	.	CSVEITGGGAETQYF	TGCAGCGTTGAAATAACCGGGGGGGGTGCAGAGACCCAGTACTTC
TRBD2	TRBV6-5	TRBJ2-3	.	CASTNSGRVTDTQYF	TGTGCCAGCACCAATAGCGGGAGGGTTACAGATACGCAGTATTTT
TRBD1	TRBV6-6	TRBJ2-2	once	CATSQGASTGELFF	TGTGCCACCTCACAGGGGGCGAGCACCGGGGAGCTGTTTTTT
TRBD2	TRBV7-6	TRBJ2-1	.	CASSLAGLAGDEQFF	TGTGCCAGCAGCTTAGCAGGCCTAGCGGGAGATGAGCAGTTCTTC
TRBD1	TRBV6-5	TRBJ2-7	once	CASVRQGTYEQYF	TGTGCCAGCGTAAGACAGGGGACCTACGAGCAGTACTTC
.	TRBV6-1	TRBJ1-2	.	CASSEVGGIYGYTF	TGTGCCAGCAGTGAAGTCGGGGGGATCTATGGCTACACCTTC
.	TRBV19	TRBJ1-5	.	CASTTGPSNQPQHF	TGTGCCAGTACCACAGGGCCTAGCAATCAGCCCCAGCATTTT
TRBD1	TRBV6-2/TRBV6-3	TRBJ1-5	.	CASSRWDSDNQPQHF	TGTGCCAGCAGTCGCTGGGACAGCGACAATCAGCCCCAGCATTTT